The present TCR beta chain was sequenced within a study of cytomegalovirus exposure and HLA in healthy donors. PCR amplification relied on 60 Vbeta primers (plus 13 Jbeta primers). The table came from immunoSEQ multiplex PCR; TCRdb's copy has only in-frame clones and leaves some out. The sample consists of over 130,000 clones, approximately 79% of them appearing once. Trimming left V 2 bases short and J 0 bases short, with 4 bases between. This CDR3 is 14 amino acids long. Germline loops: CDR1 MDHEN, CDR2 SYDVKM. In regard to this clone: Its antigen remains unidentified.

Study-wide results and limits: Among TCR beta chains, those listed as cytomegalovirus-associated numbered around 180. Sequences of the TCR beta chain were said to predict the HLA-A and HLA-B alleles of most subjects accurately.

The sample taken for sequencing was PBMCs. The sequence was collected from a man in his fifties or sixties in good health and CMV-seropositive. This chain uses TRBV28 with TRBJ1-4; D is unclear. CDR3 sequence reads: CASSLIATNEKLFF. The CDR3 region has the DNA TGTGCCAGCAGTTTAATCGCAACTAATGAAAAACTGTTTTTT.